The 27 T cell receptor beta chains listed next were all sequenced from one sample in a study of beta chain features in type 1 diabetes. Expressed TCRB transcripts were sequenced because the isolated RNA had all been reverse transcribed beforehand. Using immunoSEQ multiplex PCR, the repertoire was profiled, and TCRdb retains in-frame clones only, with some absent. The sample contains some 660,000 clones, more than 13% of which appear only once. Whole-study findings and limits: TCRB CDR3 length was moderately but significantly reduced in all four CD4+ subsets of Type 1 diabetes patients.

No antigen is known for these receptors. Input material: naive CD4+ T cells from blood. The receptors derive from a man younger than 30 with type 1 diabetes.

In its sample, this clone was seen a few times. This chain joins TRBV18 and TRBJ2-3; D is perhaps TRBD1 (6 bases). The V and J ends lost 2 bases and 6 bases respectively, with 9 bases between them. The CDR3 covers 13 residues. Per the germline V gene, CDR1 is KGHSH and CDR2 is LQKENI. CDR3: CASSPTGLDTQYF. The CDR3 region has the DNA TGTGCCAGCTCACCAACAGGGTTGGATACGCAGTATTTT.

The V call is TRBV21-1, the J call TRBJ2-3; the table's D call, TRBD2, was not checked against the DNA. TRBV21-1 is listed as a pseudogene. The CDR3 is made up of 15 amino acids. The CDR3 is CASGQKGLLSDTQYF. Written as DNA, the CDR3 is TGTGCCAGCGGACAAAAGGGACTGCTCTCCGATACGCAGTATTTT.

This clone was counted between two and nine times. J is TRBJ1-4 and V is TRBV23-1; weak D call: TRBD1 (6 bases). TRBV23-1 is classed as an ORF, of uncertain function. The CDR3 has 17 amino acids. Trimming cost V 4 bases and J 8 bases, with 23 bases left between them. CDR3 amino acids: CASSLLKRGRLEEKLFF. As DNA, the CDR3 is TGCGCCAGCAGTCTGTTAAAAAGGGGGAGGTTAGAAGAAAAACTGTTTTTT.

The chain uses TRBV5-1 and TRBJ2-6; D gene ambiguous. Germline CDR1 reads SGHRS; CDR2 reads YFSETQ. The V end lost 0 bases, the J end lost 0 bases, and 4 bases lay between the germline ends. This CDR3 is 15 amino acids long. CDR3 nucleotide sequence: TGCGCCAGCAGCTTGGGGTACTCTGGGGCCAACGTCCTGACTTTC. Its translation: CASSLGYSGANVLTF. Complete variable domain (other parts from reference TRBV5-1 and TRBJ2-6): KAGVTQTPRYLIKTRGQQVTLSCSPISGHRSVSWYQQTPGQGLQFLFEYFSETQRNKGNFPGRFSGRQFSNSRSEMNVSTLELGDSALYLCASSLGYSGANVLTFGAGSRLTVL.

The chain combines TRBV7-6 with TRBJ2-5, with D tentatively TRBD2 (6 bases). V was cut by 5 bases and J by 0 bases, with 16 bases left in between. The CDR3 consists of 16 residues. The germline V gene encodes CDR1 SGHVS and CDR2 FNYEAQ. The CDR3 bases are TGTGCCAGCAGCCCCAGGAGGGGAAGTTACCAAGAGACCCAGTACTTC. This sequence encodes CASSPRRGSYQETQYF.

CDR3 nucleotides: TGTGCCAGCAGCGTAGTGGGACAGGGCCACACCATATATTTT. It is translated as CASSVVGQGHTIYF. V is TRBV9 and J is TRBJ1-3; 9 bases fit TRBD1. The CDR3 runs 14 residues. V shed 0 bases and J 8 bases; nucleotides not matched to a gene: 3. CDR1 is SGDLS, CDR2 YYNGEE, per germline.

The CDR3: CASRREGLSTDTQYF. The CDR3 DNA follows: TGCGCCAGCAGACGGGAGGGCTTATCCACAGATACGCAGTATTTT. The chain has TRBV5-1 and TRBJ2-3, with 8 bases identical to TRBD2. With V trimmed by 5 bases and J by 2 bases, 7 bases remained unmatched. Germline CDR1 reads SGHRS; CDR2 reads YFSETQ. The CDR3 is 15 amino acids.

This chain joins TRBV5-1 and TRBJ1-6; TRBD1 is a possible D gene (5 bases). CDR3 size: 16 residues. Germline CDR1 is SGHRS and CDR2 is YFSETQ. Trimming took 2 bases from V and 6 from J, leaving 15 bases between them. In DNA, the CDR3 is TGCGCCAGCAGCTTTAATCTCCAGGGCGGTAATTCACCCCTCCACTTT. It encodes CASSFNLQGGNSPLHF.

In this sample, this clone turned up a few times. The chain has TRBV29-1 and TRBJ2-5, with D uncertain. Germline lookup yields CDR1 SQVTM and CDR2 ANQGSEA. The ends were cut back, 7 bases at V and 5 bases at J, with 11 bases in the middle. The CDR3 contains 11 residues. The CDR3 here is CSGKFVETQYF. CDR3 in DNA: TGCAGCGGGAAGTTCGTCGAGACCCAGTACTTC. Looking up the rest from reference TRBV29-1 and TRBJ2-5 gives the full variable domain: SAVISQKPSRDICQRGTSLTIQCQVDSQVTMMFWYRQQPGQSLTLIATANQGSEATYESGFVIDKFPISRPNLTFSTLTVSNMSPEDSSIYLCSGKFVETQYFGPGTRLLVL.

This sequence joins TRBV29-1 and TRBJ2-3; 10 bases align to TRBD2. The J segment lost 2 bases and the V segment lost 6 bases, leaving 11 bases of the junction unmatched. Germline V gene data show CDR1 as SQVTM and CDR2 as ANQGSEA. The CDR3 covers 16 residues. CDR3 loop: CSVLGGSGRYTDTQYF. Here the CDR3 DNA reads TGCAGCGTCCTAGGGGGTAGCGGGAGGTACACAGATACGCAGTATTTT.

This CDR3 reads CASSGAWGANVGELFF. The CDR3 DNA follows: TGTGCCAGCAGTGGGGCCTGGGGGGCGAACGTCGGGGAGCTGTTTTTT. The chain carries TRBV28 and TRBJ2-2; either TRBD1 or TRBD2 may supply D (6 bases each). Per germline, CDR1 MDHEN and CDR2 SYDVKM. Deletions cut 5 bases from V and 7 bases from J, with 20 bases between. This CDR3 is built from 16 residues.

This clone was seen many times. V and J are TRBV2 and TRBJ1-1; D not resolved. Per germline, CDR1 SNHLY and CDR2 FYNNEI. This CDR3 is built from 11 residues. The ends were cut back, 3 bases at V and 3 bases at J, with 2 bases in the middle. CDR3 DNA sequence: TGTGCCAGCAGTGAGGACACTGAAGCTTTCTTT. Residues: CASSEDTEAFF.

This clone was counted at least ten times. Here the CDR3 DNA reads TGTGCCATCAGGGGAGGAGGGAGCGAGCAGTACTTC. Translated, it gives CAIRGGGSEQYF. This rearrangement joins TRBV10-3 to TRBJ2-7; TRBD2 is a possible D gene (6 bases). V lost 6 bases and J lost 6, with 12 bases in between. The CDR3 sequence is 12 residues long. The germline gives CDR1 ENHRY, CDR2 SYGVKD.

This clone was counted a few times. The chain joins TRBV7-2 to TRBJ1-2; a possible D gene is TRBD1 (5 bases). Germline V gives CDR1 SGHTA, CDR2 FQGNSA. The V end lost 1 base, the J end lost 8 bases, and 14 bases lay between the germline ends. The length of the CDR3 is 14 residues. The chain's CDR3 is CASSLVGTAGGYTF. The CDR3 nucleotides are TGTGCCAGCAGCTTAGTGGGGACGGCCGGCGGCTACACCTTC.

This clone turned up a few times. J is TRBJ1-2 and V is TRBV7-9; D ambiguous. The CDR3 covers 17 residues. CDR1 is SEHNR, CDR2 FQNEAQ, per germline (reference sequence). V dropped 4 bases and J dropped 6 bases, with 24 bases sitting between them. CDR3: CASSSGRLGLLTDGYTF. The CDR3 bases are TGTGCCAGCAGCTCAGGCCGCCTCGGCCTTTTAACAGATGGCTACACCTTC.

The chain combines TRBV19 with TRBJ2-3; D not resolved. V was cut by 2 bases and J by 5 bases, with 8 bases left in between. The germline V gene has CDR1 LNHDA and CDR2 SQIVND (reference sequence). CDR3 length: 13 residues. CDR3 DNA sequence: TGTGCCAGTAGTATACGAGCGAGAGATACGCAGTATTTT. Residues: CASSIRARDTQYF.

The CDR3 reads CASSLGDRRNIQYF. The CDR3 DNA follows: TGCGCCAGCAGCCTAGGGGACAGGAGAAACATTCAGTACTTC. The gene calls are TRBV4-3 and TRBJ2-4, with 8 bases that match TRBD1. Germline CDR1 is LGHNA and CDR2 is YSLEER. The CDR3 is 14 amino acids. Losses at the gene ends were 4 bases for V and 6 bases for J; bases not matched to a gene: 5.

This clone was seen more than once but under ten times. The chain is built from TRBV25-1 and TRBJ2-7, with D possibly being TRBD1 (6 bases). CDR1 and CDR2 (germline): MGHDK, SYGVNS. The CDR3 covers 15 residues. V lost 1 base and J lost 6, with 16 bases in between. CDR3 DNA sequence: TGTGCCAGCAGTGAATGGGTGGGGGCAAGTACCGAGCAGTACTTC. Residues: CASSEWVGASTEQYF.

The chain has TRBV9 and TRBJ2-2; maybe TRBD1 (6 bases). V shed 6 bases and J shed 6 bases, with 15 bases lying between them. The CDR3 runs 14 residues. The germline V gene encodes CDR1 SGDLS and CDR2 YYNGEE. The chain's CDR3 is CASKRDTTAGELFF. The CDR3 region has the DNA TGTGCCAGCAAGAGGGACACCACGGCCGGGGAGCTGTTTTTT.

This clone turned up a few times. This chain connects TRBV5-1 to TRBJ2-7; weak D call: TRBD2 (6 bases). The germline CDR1 and CDR2 sequences are SGHRS and YFSETQ. This CDR3 has 14 residues. The V gene lost 3 bases and the J gene lost 3 bases, with 13 bases spanning the gap. CDR3: CASSWGEPGYEQYF. CDR3 in DNA: TGCGCCAGCAGCTGGGGGGAGCCAGGCTACGAGCAGTACTTC.

This chain uses TRBV28 with TRBJ2-5; 15 bases are a match to TRBD2. The CDR3 has 18 residues. V trimming: 6 bases; J trimming: 2 bases; junction bases outside the gene matches: 10. The germline V gene has CDR1 MDHEN and CDR2 SYDVKM. The CDR3 region is CASRVTGTSGGIQETQYF. As DNA, the CDR3 is TGTGCCAGCAGAGTTACCGGGACTAGCGGGGGGATTCAAGAGACCCAGTACTTC.

This clone was seen more than once but under ten times. CDR3 sequence: CASRAGTGGTEAFF. The CDR3 nucleotides read TGTGCCAGCAGGGCCGGGACAGGGGGAACTGAAGCTTTCTTT. The gene calls are TRBV6-6 and TRBJ1-1; 11 bases are a match to TRBD1. The germline V gene has CDR1 MNHNY and CDR2 SVGAGI (reference sequence). The CDR3 sequence is 14 residues long. Trimming took 6 bases from V and 5 from J; bases not matched to a gene: 5.

This clone showed up just a few times. The genes are TRBV30 and TRBJ1-3; D unresolved. The CDR3 runs 13 residues. With 0 bases removed from V and 3 bases from J, the gap between germline ends came to 6 bases. Germline assignment: CDR1 GTSNPN and CDR2 SVGIG (reference sequence). The CDR3 protein is CAWSVSNGNTIYF. As DNA, the CDR3 is TGTGCCTGGAGTGTATCGAATGGAAACACCATATATTTT.

This clone was picked up a small number of times. J is TRBJ1-2 and V is TRBV4-2; tentative D call: TRBD1 (6 bases). V shed 0 bases and J shed 7 bases, with 15 bases lying between them. Per germline, CDR1 LGHNA and CDR2 YNFKEQ. CDR3 length equals 15 residues. CDR3 DNA: TGTGCCAGCAGCCAAGAAAGGGGGACTACTGGTGGCTACACCTTC. Amino acids: CASSQERGTTGGYTF.

The chain employs TRBV29-1 and TRBJ1-1, with no clear D. Deletions cut 6 bases from V and 0 bases from J, with 11 bases between. The CDR3 length is 13 residues. Germline CDR1 is SQVTM and CDR2 is ANQGSEA. The CDR3 sequence is CSVGSTMNTEAFF. In DNA, the CDR3 is TGCAGCGTCGGCTCCACCATGAACACTGAAGCTTTCTTT.

There are a few counts of this clone. V is TRBV6-6 and J is TRBJ2-3; D is ambiguous. Germline V gives CDR1 MNHNY, CDR2 SVGAGI (reference sequence). The CDR3 sequence is 14 residues long. V was trimmed by 3 bases and J by 1 base, leaving 8 bases between them. Written as DNA, the CDR3 is TGTGCCAGCAGTTATAACAGCGGCACAGATACGCAGTATTTT. Its translation is CASSYNSGTDTQYF.

The V and J genes are TRBV5-1 and TRBJ2-1, with 10 bases aligning to TRBD2. Trimming at V came to 4 bases and at J to 6 bases, leaving 4 bases not matched to a gene. The CDR3 has 14 residues. In germline, CDR1 is SGHRS, CDR2 YFSETQ. This CDR3 is CASSPRTSGNEQFF. As DNA, the CDR3 is TGCGCCAGCAGCCCCCGGACTAGCGGCAATGAGCAGTTCTTC.